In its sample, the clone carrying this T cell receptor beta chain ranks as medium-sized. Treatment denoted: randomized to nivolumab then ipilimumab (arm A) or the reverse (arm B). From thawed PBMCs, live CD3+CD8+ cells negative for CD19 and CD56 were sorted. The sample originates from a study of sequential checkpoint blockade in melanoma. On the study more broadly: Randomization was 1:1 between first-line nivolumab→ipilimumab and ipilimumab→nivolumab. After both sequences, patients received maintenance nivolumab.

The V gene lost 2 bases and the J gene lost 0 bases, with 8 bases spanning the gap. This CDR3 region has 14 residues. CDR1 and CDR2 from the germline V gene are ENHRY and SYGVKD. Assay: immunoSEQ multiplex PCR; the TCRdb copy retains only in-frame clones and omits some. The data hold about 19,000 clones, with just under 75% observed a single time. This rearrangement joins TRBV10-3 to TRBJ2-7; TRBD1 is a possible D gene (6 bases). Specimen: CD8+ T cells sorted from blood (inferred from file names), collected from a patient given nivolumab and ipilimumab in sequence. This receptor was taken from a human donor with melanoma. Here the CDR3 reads CAISEDRSSYEQYF. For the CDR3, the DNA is TGTGCCATCAGTGAGGACAGGAGCTCCTACGAGCAGTACTTC.